This T cell receptor (beta chain) came from a study of human T cells and chemical hapten exposure. Time point denoted: patch test 1, 2 weeks after DPC sensitization. Described treatment: therapeutic diphenylcyclopropenone sensitization with weekly scalp DPC. Attachment of unique molecular identifiers to individual cDNA molecules was performed in the library. TCRdb ran MiXCR on the RACE reads and lists one entry per CDR3 protein. Counted here are some 83,000 distinct CDR3 sequences, around a tenth occurring once; the ten biggest clones make up roughly 4%. V lost 5 bases and J lost 6, with 17 bases in between. The germline gives CDR1 DFQATT, CDR2 SNEGSKA (reference sequence). CDR3 length: 14 amino acids.

The sequence was obtained from a woman in her fifties or sixties with alopecia areata. Some clones in this sample may be carry-over from other donors' samples. The material was whole blood, obtained in connection with sensitization to the hapten diphenylcyclopropenone (DPC). The genes are TRBV20-1 and TRBJ1-5, with D perhaps matching TRBD1 (6 bases). CDR3 in amino acids: CSAPKTGSRQPQHF. Here the CDR3 DNA reads TGCAGTGCTCCCAAGACAGGCTCACGTCAGCCCCAGCATTTT.